One sample yielded the 8 T cell receptor beta chains listed below, sequenced in a study of OX40 agonist ivuxolimab in advanced cancers. Clones were sequenced by immunoSEQ multiplex PCR, and TCRdb holds only the in-frame ones, with some missing. The sample yields 65,000 to 95,000 clones, roughly 92% seen once. This specimen consisted of CD4+ or CD8+ T cells sorted from blood, obtained in a trial of the OX40 agonist ivuxolimab. Receptors were obtained from an adult with an advanced solid tumor such as melanoma, head and neck, liver or kidney cancer.

The genes are TRBV19 and TRBJ2-5, with TRBD2 matching over 8 bases. J lost 5 bases, V lost 5 bases, and 10 bases had no gene match. The CDR3 loop spans 15 amino acids. Germline values: CDR1 LNHDA, CDR2 SQIVND (reference sequence). CDR3 loop: CASSGLAGGRETQYF. CDR3 sequence (DNA): TGTGCCAGTAGTGGCCTCGCGGGAGGTAGGGAGACCCAGTACTTC.

The V and J genes are TRBV15 and TRBJ2-5; D ambiguous. The J call may be in error: the DNA end matches TRBJ2-7 better. The CDR3 covers 13 residues. Germline CDR1 reads LNHNV; CDR2 reads YYDKDF (reference sequence). The CDR3, as DNA: TGTGCCACCAGCCCCCGACTGTTCTACGAGCAGTACTTC. It codes for CATSPRLFYEQYF.

The gene calls are TRBV2 and TRBJ2-3; D is tentatively TRBD1 or TRBD2 (5 bases each). The length of the CDR3 is 15 residues. Deletions cut 6 bases from V and 4 bases from J, with 17 bases between. Germline-derived CDR1 and CDR2 are SNHLY and FYNNEI. CDR3 protein: CASSLGTLGADTQYF. Here the CDR3 DNA reads TGTGCCAGCAGCCTCGGGACCCTGGGGGCAGATACGCAGTATTTT.

The rearrangement uses TRBV28 and TRBJ1-5; D remains ambiguous. The CDR3 extends over 14 amino acids. The V gene's germline CDR1 is MDHEN and CDR2 SYDVKM. Trimming cost V 6 bases and J 3 bases, with 12 bases left between them. CDR3 coding DNA: TGTGCCAGCAGCCTGCAGGAATTCAATCAGCCCCAGCATTTT. It encodes CASSLQEFNQPQHF.

V and J are TRBV6-5 and TRBJ1-1; 8 positions agree with TRBD1. The CDR3 is made up of 15 amino acids. Losses at the gene ends were 6 bases for V and 1 base for J; bases not matched to a gene: 7. CDR1 is MNHEY, CDR2 SVGAGI, per germline. The CDR3 reads CASRATGVENTEAFF. DNA of the CDR3: TGTGCCAGCAGAGCGACAGGGGTGGAGAACACTGAAGCTTTCTTT.

DNA of the CDR3: TGTGCCATCAGTGACGGTGCAGCCTACGAGCAGTACTTC. It specifies CAISDGAAYEQYF. The rearrangement uses TRBV10-3 and TRBJ2-7; the D is unclear. This CDR3 is 13 amino acids long. The germline V gene has CDR1 ENHRY and CDR2 SYGVKD. V was clipped by 3 bases and J by 2 bases, with 8 bases between them.

This chain links TRBV20-1 with TRBJ1-1, with 7 nucleotides matching TRBD1. This CDR3 comprises 11 residues. The germline V gene encodes CDR1 DFQATT and CDR2 SNEGSKA (reference sequence). Trimming removed 6 bases from V and 3 bases from J; junction bases left unmatched: 1. The CDR3 reads CSAGQHTEAFF. The CDR3 DNA is TGCAGTGCGGGACAGCACACTGAAGCTTTCTTT.

The rearrangement uses TRBV7-8 and TRBJ2-1; the match to TRBD2 covers 8 bases. This CDR3 is 16 amino acids long. Trimming removed 1 base from V and 4 bases from J; junction bases left unmatched: 6. The germline V gene has CDR1 SGHVS and CDR2 FQNEAQ. The DNA of the CDR3 is TGTGCCAGCAGCTTAGGGGCTAGCGGGCTTTACAATGAGCAGTTCTTC. Translated: CASSLGASGLYNEQFF.